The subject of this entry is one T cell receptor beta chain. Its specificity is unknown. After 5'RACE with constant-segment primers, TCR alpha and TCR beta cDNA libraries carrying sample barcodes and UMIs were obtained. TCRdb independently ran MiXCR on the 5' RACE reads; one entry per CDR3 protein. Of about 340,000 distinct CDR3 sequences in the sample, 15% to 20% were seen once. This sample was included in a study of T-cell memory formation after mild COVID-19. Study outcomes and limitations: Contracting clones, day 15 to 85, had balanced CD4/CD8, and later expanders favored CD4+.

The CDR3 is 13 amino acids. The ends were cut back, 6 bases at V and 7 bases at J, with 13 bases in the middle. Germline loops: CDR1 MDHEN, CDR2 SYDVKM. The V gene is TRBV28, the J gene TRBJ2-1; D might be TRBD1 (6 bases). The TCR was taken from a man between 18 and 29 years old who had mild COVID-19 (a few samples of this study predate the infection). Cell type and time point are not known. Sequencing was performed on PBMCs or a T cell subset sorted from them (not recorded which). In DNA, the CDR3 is TGTGCCAGCAGGGTTACCAGGGGTAATGAGCAGTTCTTC. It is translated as CASRVTRGNEQFF.